The 7 T cell receptor beta chains given below trace back to one sample, sequenced in a study of breast tumors, draining lymph nodes, adjacent tissues. Axillary draining lymph nodes of breast cancer patients supplied the node samples. MiXCR, run by TCRdb on the multiplex PCR reads, gives a single entry per CDR3 protein. The sample has under 350,000 distinct CDR3 sequences; under 35% are singletons. What was sequenced was axillary lymph node tissue. The receptors originated from a female donor with breast cancer. Some clones in this sample may be carry-over from other donors' samples.

This clonotype has ten or more counts. The chain has TRBV15 and TRBJ2-2; D remains ambiguous. V was clipped by 6 bases and J by 7 bases, with 15 bases between them. Germline lookup yields CDR1 LNHNV and CDR2 YYDKDF (reference sequence). The length of the CDR3 is 14 residues. The CDR3 coding sequence is TGTGCCACCAGTAACCGAGACCCGGGCGGGGAGCTGTTTTTT. Protein: CATSNRDPGGELFF.

This clonotype was observed at least ten times. V is TRBV6-5 and J is TRBJ2-7, with D possibly being TRBD1 (6 bases). CDR1 is MNHEY and CDR2 is SVGAGI in the germline V gene. The V gene lost 2 bases and the J gene lost 3 bases, with 11 bases spanning the gap. The CDR3 is 14 amino acids. CDR3 sequence reads: CASSYGLGGYEQYF. The CDR3 DNA reads as TGTGCCAGCAGTTACGGTTTAGGGGGCTACGAGCAGTACTTC.

The chain employs TRBV15 and TRBJ2-7; the match to TRBD2 covers 8 bases. Germline CDR1 and CDR2: LNHNV and YYDKDF (reference sequence). This CDR3 region has 14 residues. Trimming cost V 3 bases and J 1 base; bases outside gene matches: 2. CDR3 DNA sequence: TGTGCCACCAGCAGCGGGGGGGCTTCCTACGAGCAGTACTTC. Translation gives CATSSGGASYEQYF. The complete variable domain, with remaining parts taken from reference TRBV15 and TRBJ2-7, reads DAMVIQNPRYQVTQFGKPVTLSCSQTLNHNVMYWYQQKSSQAPKLLFHYYDKDFNNEADTPDNFQSRRPNTSFCFLDIRSPGLGDTAMYLCATSSGGASYEQYFGPGTRLTVT.

This clonotype has at least ten counts. The chain joins TRBV7-8 to TRBJ2-3, with TRBD2 as a possible D gene (5 bases). The CDR3 loop spans 17 amino acids. Per the germline V gene, CDR1 is SGHVS and CDR2 is FQNEAQ. V was clipped by 0 bases and J by 0 bases, with 13 bases between them. CDR3 amino acids: CASSLARLARSTDTQYF. CDR3 coding DNA: TGTGCCAGCAGCTTAGCGCGGCTAGCACGGAGCACAGATACGCAGTATTTT.

This clonotype was picked up many times. The chain is built from TRBV6-5 and TRBJ1-4; the match to TRBD1 covers 9 bases. V lost 6 bases and J lost 7; bases outside the gene matches: 9. The CDR3 length is 15 residues. Germline V gives CDR1 MNHEY, CDR2 SVGAGI. CDR3 sequence: CASSEAGTGTEKLFF. CDR3 nucleotide sequence: TGTGCCAGCAGCGAAGCTGGGACAGGGACTGAAAAACTGTTTTTT.

This clonotype was observed at least ten times. One junction end does not reproduce the germline sequence, and a read error may be involved. V usage is TRBV12-3 or TRBV12-4 and J usage is TRBJ2-2; TRBD2 is a possible D gene (5 bases). The CDR3 is made up of 13 amino acids. The chain's CDR3 is CASSLATSGELFF. CDR3 nucleotide sequence: TGTGCCAGCAGTCTAGCTACTAGCGGGGAGCTGTTTTTT.

This clonotype has ten or more counts. J is TRBJ2-6 and V is TRBV30; D is uncertain. Trimming took off 3 bases at V and 2 bases at J, with 8 bases between the two ends. This CDR3 spans 14 amino acids. Germline values: CDR1 GTSNPN, CDR2 SVGIG (reference sequence). The CDR3: CAWSVEAGANVLTF. As DNA, the CDR3 is TGTGCCTGGAGCGTAGAGGCTGGGGCCAACGTCCTGACTTTC.